This T cell receptor (beta chain) is from a study of blood T cells in healthy people across ages. A second PCR, run for 7 to 11 cycles, used a sample-barcoded 5' primer plus a J-beta primer mix. Each CDR3 protein gets one entry after TCRdb re-called the 5' RACE reads with MiXCR. The sample lists hundreds of thousands of distinct CDR3 sequences, roughly 50% seen once, with 25% to 30% in the top ten. The CDR3 totals 13 residues. CDR1 is SNHLY and CDR2 is FYNNEI in the germline V gene. The TCR originated in a man in his forties in good health. The specimen was blood. This chain links TRBV2 with TRBJ2-1, with 9 bases lining up with TRBD1. The better agreement between TRBJ2-7 and the DNA end casts doubt on the J call. CDR3 coding DNA: TGTGCCAGCAGCTCAACAGGGGGCTGTGAGCAGTACTTC. It translates to CASSSTGGCEQYF.